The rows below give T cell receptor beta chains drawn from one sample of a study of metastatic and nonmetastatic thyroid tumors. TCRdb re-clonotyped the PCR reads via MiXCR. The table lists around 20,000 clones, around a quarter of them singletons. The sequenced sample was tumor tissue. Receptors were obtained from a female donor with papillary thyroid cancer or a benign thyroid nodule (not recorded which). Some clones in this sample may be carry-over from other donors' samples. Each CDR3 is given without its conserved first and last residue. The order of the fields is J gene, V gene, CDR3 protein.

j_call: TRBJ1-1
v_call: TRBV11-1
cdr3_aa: ASSPGQGDRVGEAF

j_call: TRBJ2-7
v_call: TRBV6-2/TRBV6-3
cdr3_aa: ASSSPDSGISYEQY

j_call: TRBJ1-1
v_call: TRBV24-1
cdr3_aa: ATSDSQRSNTEAF

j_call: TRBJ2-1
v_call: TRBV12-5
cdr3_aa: ASAPWSGRAGSYNEQF

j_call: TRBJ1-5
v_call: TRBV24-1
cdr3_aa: ATSDWDMNKPQH

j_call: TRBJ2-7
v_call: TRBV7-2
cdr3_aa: ASNPRGRHEQY

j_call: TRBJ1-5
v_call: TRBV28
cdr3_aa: ASSWGGRGPDQPQH

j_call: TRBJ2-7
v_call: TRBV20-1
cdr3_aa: SAPLSGGRSPSYEQY

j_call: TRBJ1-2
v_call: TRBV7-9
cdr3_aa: ASSLNTGYPPNYGYT

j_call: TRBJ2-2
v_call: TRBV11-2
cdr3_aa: ASSPPGLANTGELF

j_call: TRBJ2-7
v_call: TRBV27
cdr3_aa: ASSLGLAGVKY

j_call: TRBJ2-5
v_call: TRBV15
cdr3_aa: ATSREGTTWRETQY

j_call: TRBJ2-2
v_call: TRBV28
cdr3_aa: ASSLLGGELF

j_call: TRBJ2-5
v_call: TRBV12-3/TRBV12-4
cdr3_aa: ASSLGLPQY

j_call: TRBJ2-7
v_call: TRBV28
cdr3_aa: ASKAGPGQGHEQY

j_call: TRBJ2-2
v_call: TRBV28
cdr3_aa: ASNKNTGELF

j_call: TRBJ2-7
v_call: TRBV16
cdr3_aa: ASSVGQGYEQY

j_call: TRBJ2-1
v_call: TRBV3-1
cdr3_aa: ASSQVAYRRTGSGNEQF

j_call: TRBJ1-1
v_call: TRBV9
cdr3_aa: ASSEGAASNTEAF

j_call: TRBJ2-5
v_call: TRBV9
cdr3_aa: ASSVRVQETQY

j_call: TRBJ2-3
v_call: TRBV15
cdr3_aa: ATSRGIDTQY

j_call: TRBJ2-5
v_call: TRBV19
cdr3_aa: ASKEGIGEKQY

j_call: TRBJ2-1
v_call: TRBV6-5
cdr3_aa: ASSHQTGSSYNEQF

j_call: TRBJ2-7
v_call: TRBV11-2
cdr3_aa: ASSFSSGGLRPTYEQY

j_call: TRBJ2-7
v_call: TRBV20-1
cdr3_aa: SARGTEREFKYEQY

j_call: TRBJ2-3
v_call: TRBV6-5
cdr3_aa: ASSYSGGLAADTQY

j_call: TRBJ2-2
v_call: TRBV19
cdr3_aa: ASIVRATGELF

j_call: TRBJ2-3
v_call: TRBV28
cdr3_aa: ASQVIGSSTDTQY

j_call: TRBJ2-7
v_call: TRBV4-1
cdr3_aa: ASSQDQGHDEQY

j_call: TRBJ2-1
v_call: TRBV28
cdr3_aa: ASSFGREYNEQF

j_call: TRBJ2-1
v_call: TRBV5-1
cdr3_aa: ASSLGTLRGYNEQF

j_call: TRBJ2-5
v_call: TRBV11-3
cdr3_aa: ASSLNQRETQY

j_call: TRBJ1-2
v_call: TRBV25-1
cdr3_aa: ASSEYVRETGYT

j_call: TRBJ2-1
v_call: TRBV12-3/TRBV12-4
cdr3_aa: ASSFRTSGSLTEQF

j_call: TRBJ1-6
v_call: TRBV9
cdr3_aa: ASSLGGTVRNSPLH

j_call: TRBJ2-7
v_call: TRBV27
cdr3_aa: ASRDLRTGGDEQY

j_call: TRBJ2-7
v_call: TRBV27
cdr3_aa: ASSNTPRGIEQY

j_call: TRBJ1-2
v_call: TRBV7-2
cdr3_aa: ASSFGARGRDGYT

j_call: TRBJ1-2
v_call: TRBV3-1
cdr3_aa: ASSQPGWNGYT

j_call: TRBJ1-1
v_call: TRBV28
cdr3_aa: ALQGLSTEAF

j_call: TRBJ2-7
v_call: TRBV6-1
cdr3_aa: ASKREGTGSYEQY

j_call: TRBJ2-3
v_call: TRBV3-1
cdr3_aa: ASSPWTVTYTQY

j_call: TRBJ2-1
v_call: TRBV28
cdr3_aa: ASSPTIHNEQF

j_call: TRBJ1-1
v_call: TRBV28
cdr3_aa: ATHRHRGVGEAF

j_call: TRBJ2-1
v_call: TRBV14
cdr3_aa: ASSQVEPRNEQF

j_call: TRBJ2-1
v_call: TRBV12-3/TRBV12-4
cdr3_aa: ASRTSGRTSEQF

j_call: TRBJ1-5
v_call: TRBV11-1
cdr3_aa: ASSLAGSNQPQH

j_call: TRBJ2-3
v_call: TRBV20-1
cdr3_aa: SATRTQRTDFFDTQY

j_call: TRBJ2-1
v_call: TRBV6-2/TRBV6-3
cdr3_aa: VSSDSSGAHNEQF

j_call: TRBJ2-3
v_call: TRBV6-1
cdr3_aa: ASSQGTADRRSY

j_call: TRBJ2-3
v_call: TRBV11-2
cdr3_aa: ASSQTSVITDTQY

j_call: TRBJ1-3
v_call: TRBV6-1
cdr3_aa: ASRGMDTIY

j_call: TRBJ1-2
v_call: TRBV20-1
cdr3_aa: SAHSGTRNYGYT

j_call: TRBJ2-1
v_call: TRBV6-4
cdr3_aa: ASSDTSGSSYNEQF

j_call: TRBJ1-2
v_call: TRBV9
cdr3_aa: ASSVEAGAQQHGYT

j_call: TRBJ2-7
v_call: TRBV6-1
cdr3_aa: ASRIIGDYEQY

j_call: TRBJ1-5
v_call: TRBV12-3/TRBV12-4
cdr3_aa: ASSPEGGSNQPQH

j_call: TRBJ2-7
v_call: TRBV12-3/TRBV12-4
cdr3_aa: ASSLDTTGTGRSYEQY

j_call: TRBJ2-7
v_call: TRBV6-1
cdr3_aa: ASRSRGTQPYEQY